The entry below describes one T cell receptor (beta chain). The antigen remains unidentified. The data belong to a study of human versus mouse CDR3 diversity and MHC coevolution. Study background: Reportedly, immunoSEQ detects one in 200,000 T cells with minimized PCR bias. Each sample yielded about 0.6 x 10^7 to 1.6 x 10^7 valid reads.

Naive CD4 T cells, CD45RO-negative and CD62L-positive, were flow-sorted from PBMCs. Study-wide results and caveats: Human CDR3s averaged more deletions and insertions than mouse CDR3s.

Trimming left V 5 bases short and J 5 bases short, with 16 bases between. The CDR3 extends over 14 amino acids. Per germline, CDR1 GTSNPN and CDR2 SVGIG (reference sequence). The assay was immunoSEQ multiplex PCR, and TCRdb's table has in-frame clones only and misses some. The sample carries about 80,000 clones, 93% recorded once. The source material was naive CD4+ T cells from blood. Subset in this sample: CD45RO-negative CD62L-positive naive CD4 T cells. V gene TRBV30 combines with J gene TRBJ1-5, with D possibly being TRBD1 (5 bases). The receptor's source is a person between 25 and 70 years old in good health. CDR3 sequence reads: CAWGRMDTYQPQHF. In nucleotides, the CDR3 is TGTGCCTGGGGGAGGATGGACACATATCAGCCCCAGCATTTT.